This TCR beta chain was profiled in a study of blood T cells in healthy people across ages. Overall study results and limits: Long-lived donors had more naive CD4+ cells and higher diversity than aged donors. Observed TCR beta diversity per million T cells went down as age went up. This fall followed a roughly linear course with age.

CDR1 and CDR2 from the germline V gene are SEHNR and FQNEAQ (reference sequence). V was shortened by 3 bases and J by 7 bases, with 9 bases between the two germline ends. The CDR3 is 12 residues long. A second PCR, run for about 6 to 11 cycles, used a sample-barcoded 5' primer plus a J-beta primer mix. The authors tagged each cDNA molecule using a template-switch adaptor with 12 random nucleotides. Every sample gave at least 2.5 million paired-end reads containing CDR3. TCRdb used MiXCR to reprocess the 5' RACE reads, holding one entry per CDR3 protein. The repertoire has about 290,000 distinct CDR3 sequences, 25% to 30% of them found once; the top ten carry around 30%. Regarding this clonotype: What it recognizes is unknown.

Sequenced sample: blood. The sequence was collected from a woman in her 70s in good health. This chain uses TRBV7-9 with TRBJ2-5; perhaps TRBD2 as D (6 bases). CDR3 loop: CASSFLEGTQYF. Written as DNA, the CDR3 is TGTGCCAGCAGCTTCCTGGAGGGGACCCAGTACTTC.